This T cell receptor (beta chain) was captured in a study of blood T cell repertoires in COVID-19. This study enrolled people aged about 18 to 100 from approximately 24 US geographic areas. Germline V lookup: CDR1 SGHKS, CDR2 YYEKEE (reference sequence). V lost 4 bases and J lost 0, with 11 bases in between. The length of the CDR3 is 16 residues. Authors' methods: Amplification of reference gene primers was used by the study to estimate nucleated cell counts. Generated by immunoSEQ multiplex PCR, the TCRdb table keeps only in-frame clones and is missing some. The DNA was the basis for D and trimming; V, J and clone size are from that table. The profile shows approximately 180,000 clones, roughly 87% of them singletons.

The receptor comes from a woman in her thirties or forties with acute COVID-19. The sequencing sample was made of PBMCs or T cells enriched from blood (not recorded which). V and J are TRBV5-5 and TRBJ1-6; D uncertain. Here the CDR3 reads CASSAGGGSYNSPLHF. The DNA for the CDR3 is TGTGCCAGCAGCGCTGGCGGAGGCTCCTATAATTCACCCCTCCACTTT. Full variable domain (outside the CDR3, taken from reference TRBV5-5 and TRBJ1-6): DAGVTQSPTHLIKTRGQQVTLRCSPISGHKSVSWYQQVLGQGPQFIFQYYEKEERGRGNFPDRFSARQFPNYSSELNVNALLLGDSALYLCASSAGGGSYNSPLHFGNGTRLTVT.